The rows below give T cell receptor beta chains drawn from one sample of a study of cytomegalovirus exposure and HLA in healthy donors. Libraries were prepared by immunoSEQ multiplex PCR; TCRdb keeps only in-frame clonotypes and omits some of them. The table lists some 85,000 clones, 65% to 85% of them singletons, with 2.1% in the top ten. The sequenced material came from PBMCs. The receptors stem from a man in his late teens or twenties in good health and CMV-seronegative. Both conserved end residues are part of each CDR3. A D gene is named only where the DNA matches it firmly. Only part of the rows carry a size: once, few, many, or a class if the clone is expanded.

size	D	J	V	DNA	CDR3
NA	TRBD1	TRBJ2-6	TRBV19	TGTGCCAGTAGCCCAGGGGGTGCTGGGGCCAACGTCCTGACTTTC	CASSPGGAGANVLTF
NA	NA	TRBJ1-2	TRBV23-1	TGCGCCAGCGAAATCTGGGGGCCTAACTATGGCTACACCTTC	CASEIWGPNYGYTF
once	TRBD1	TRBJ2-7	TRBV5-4	TGTGCCAGCAGCTTGGAGGGACAGACCTACGAGCAGTACTTC	CASSLEGQTYEQYF
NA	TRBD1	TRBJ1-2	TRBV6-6	TGTGCCAGCAGTAACCGGGACAGGACTAACTATGGCTACACCTTC	CASSNRDRTNYGYTF
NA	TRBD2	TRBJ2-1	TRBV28	TGTGCCAGCAGCCCTACTAGCGGGAGGCCCAATGAGCAGTTCTTC	CASSPTSGRPNEQFF
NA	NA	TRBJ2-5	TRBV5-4	TGTGCCAGCAGCTTGAGACTAAATCAAGAGACCCAGTACTTC	CASSLRLNQETQYF
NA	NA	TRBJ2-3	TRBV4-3	TGCGCCAGCAGCTCCCGTAATTCGGATACGCAGTATTTT	CASSSRNSDTQYF
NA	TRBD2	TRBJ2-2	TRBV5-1	TGCGCCAGCAGCTTGAGACCGGGGGGGCAGGGTACCGGGGAGCTGTTTTTT	CASSLRPGGQGTGELFF
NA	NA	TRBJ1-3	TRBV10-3	TGTGCCATCAGTGAGCACAGCTCTGGAAACACCATATATTTT	CAISEHSSGNTIYF
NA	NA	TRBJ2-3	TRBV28	TGTGCCAGCATAGGGGCCGCGGCGCAGTATTTT	CASIGAAAQYF
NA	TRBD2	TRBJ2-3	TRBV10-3	TGTGCCATCAGTGGAGGAGCGGGAGGTTTAGATACGCAGTATTTT	CAISGGAGGLDTQYF
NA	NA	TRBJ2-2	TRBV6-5	TGTGCCAGCAGTTACAGAGAACTTACCGGGGAGCTGTTTTTT	CASSYRELTGELFF
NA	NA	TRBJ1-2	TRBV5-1	TGCGCCAGCAGCACCACTTTACAGGATTTCACCTTC	CASSTTLQDFTF
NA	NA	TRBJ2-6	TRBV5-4	TGTGCCAGCAGCTTGGGCCAGGGCGCTATCTCTGGGGCCAACGTCCTGACTTTC	CASSLGQGAISGANVLTF
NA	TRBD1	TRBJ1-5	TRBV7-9	TGTGCCAGCAGCTTAGGACAGGGGGCCGGCGAGCCCCAGCATTTT	CASSLGQGAGEPQHF
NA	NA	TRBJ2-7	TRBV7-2	TGTGCCAGCAGCTTAGCTGGACAGTTCTACGAGCAGTACTTC	CASSLAGQFYEQYF
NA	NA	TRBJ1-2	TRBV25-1	TGTGCCAGCAGTGATCAGGGGAGGGTCGCTGGCTACACCTTC	CASSDQGRVAGYTF
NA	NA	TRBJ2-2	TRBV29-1	TGCAGCGTTGCCAGGGGCTTCAACACCGGGGAGCTGTTTTTT	CSVARGFNTGELFF
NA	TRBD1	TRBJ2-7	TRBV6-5	TGTGCCAGCAGTGGCACTGGGGACAGGCAGTACGAGCAGTACTTC	CASSGTGDRQYEQYF
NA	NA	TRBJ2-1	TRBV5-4	TGTGCCAGCAGCGGGGGACACCTCTACAATGAGCAGTTCTTC	CASSGGHLYNEQFF
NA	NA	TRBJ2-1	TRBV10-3	TGTGCCATCAGTGACCCACAGGGTTTGGTGTCCTACAATGAGCAGTTCTTC	CAISDPQGLVSYNEQFF
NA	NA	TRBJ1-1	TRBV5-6	TGTGCCAGCAGCTTGTATGTGGCCATGAACACTGAAGCTTTCTTT	CASSLYVAMNTEAFF
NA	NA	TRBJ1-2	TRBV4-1	TGCGCCAGCAGCCAAGGGGAGGTGAGTTACTATGGCTACACCTTC	CASSQGEVSYYGYTF
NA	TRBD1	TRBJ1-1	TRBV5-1	TGCGCCAGCAATTTGTCGGGCGGCAGGGGGCGGAACACTGAAGCTTTCTTT	CASNLSGGRGRNTEAFF
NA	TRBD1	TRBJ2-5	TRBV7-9	TGTGCCAGCAGCCTAACGGGGGACAGGGTAAACGAGACCCAGTACTTC	CASSLTGDRVNETQYF